These 4 T cell receptor beta chains were all obtained from the same sample, sequenced in a study of blood T cell repertoires in COVID-19. Here immunoSEQ multiplex PCR was the method, and the copy in TCRdb shows in-frame clones only, minus some. Of around 330,000 clones in the sample, approximately 91% were seen once. Sequences were obtained from PBMCs or T cells enriched from blood (not recorded which). The receptor set was obtained from a woman in her thirties or forties who had recovered from COVID-19.

The V call is TRBV30, the J call TRBJ2-7; D is perhaps TRBD2 (6 bases). Germline loops: CDR1 GTSNPN, CDR2 SVGIG (reference sequence). The CDR3 is made up of 13 amino acids. V lost 2 bases, J lost 2 bases, and 10 bases lay in between. The CDR3 reads CAWSLGEAYEQYF. CDR3 bases: TGTGCCTGGAGTCTAGGGGAGGCCTACGAGCAGTACTTC.

This chain connects TRBV28 to TRBJ2-5, with 8 positions matching TRBD2. V shed 0 bases and J 5 bases; nucleotides not matched to a gene: 8. The CDR3 loop spans 16 amino acids. Germline assignment: CDR1 MDHEN and CDR2 SYDVKM. CDR3 region: CASSLWGGGLGETQYF. The CDR3 DNA reads TGTGCCAGCAGTTTATGGGGAGGGGGACTAGGGGAGACCCAGTACTTC.

V is TRBV21-1 and J is TRBJ2-3; TRBD2 is the table's D call, not checked against the DNA. TRBV21-1 is tagged as a pseudogene. The length of the CDR3 is 14 residues. In DNA form, the CDR3 reads TGTGCCAGCAGCAAAGGCGGACTCACAGATACGCAGTATTTT. It encodes CASSKGGLTDTQYF.

The chain is built from TRBV7-3 and TRBJ2-5; D is uncertain. Germline values: CDR1 SGHTA, CDR2 FQGTGA. CDR3 length equals 15 residues. V lost 3 bases and J 5 bases, leaving 16 bases between the germline ends. The CDR3 DNA is TGTGCCAGCAGCTTGCCTCCCGAAGCTCGGGAGACCCAGTACTTC. Protein: CASSLPPEARETQYF.